The subject of this entry is one T cell receptor beta chain. The method was immunoSEQ multiplex PCR; TCRdb's version includes in-frame clones alone and lacks a portion of them. The table lists roughly 120,000 clones, roughly 95% of them singletons, with roughly 4% in the top ten. This sample was included in a study of control samples from healthy donors and cancer patients. The germline gives CDR1 KGHSH, CDR2 LQKENI. Trimming cost V 5 bases and J 3 bases, with 10 bases left between them. The CDR3 has 13 residues. This receptor was obtained from a man in his thirties or forties in good health. The rearrangement joins TRBV18 to TRBJ1-2; D is ambiguous. Material for sequencing was blood. The CDR3: CASSSGMDYGYTF. The CDR3 DNA is TGTGCCAGCTCATCCGGGATGGACTATGGCTACACCTTC.